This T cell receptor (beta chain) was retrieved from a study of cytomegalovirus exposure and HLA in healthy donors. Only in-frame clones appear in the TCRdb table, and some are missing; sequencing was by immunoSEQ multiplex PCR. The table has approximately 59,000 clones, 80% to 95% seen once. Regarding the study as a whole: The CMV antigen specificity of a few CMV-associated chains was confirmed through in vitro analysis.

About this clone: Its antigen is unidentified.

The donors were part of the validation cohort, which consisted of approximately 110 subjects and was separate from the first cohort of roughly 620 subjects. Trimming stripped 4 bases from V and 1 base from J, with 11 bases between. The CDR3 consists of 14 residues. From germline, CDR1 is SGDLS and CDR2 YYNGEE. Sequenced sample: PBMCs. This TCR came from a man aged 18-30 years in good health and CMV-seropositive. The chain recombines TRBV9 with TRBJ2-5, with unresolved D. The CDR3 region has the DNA TGTGCCAGCAGCCCGGAGCAGCCCCAAGAGACCCAGTACTTC. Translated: CASSPEQPQETQYF.